The source of this T cell receptor (beta chain) is a study of blood T cell repertoires in COVID-19. Overall study context: COVID-19 samples, acute and convalescent, were from the United States, Italy and Spain. T cells, B-cell-depleted T cells, or PBMCs supplied cDNA or gDNA.

Here immunoSEQ multiplex PCR was the method, and the copy in TCRdb shows in-frame clones only, minus some. Among 200,000 to 250,000 clones listed, around 80% were seen once. Specimen: peripheral blood. The receptor comes from a woman aged 40-49 years with acute or convalescent COVID-19.

CDR3 in DNA: TGTGCCAGCAGTTTTACGACAGGGGCGCGGTACGAGCAGTACTTC. Protein sequence: CASSFTTGARYEQYF. This chain links TRBV6-6 with TRBJ2-7, with 8 bases lining up with TRBD1. V was clipped by 4 bases and J by 4 bases; unmatched bases: 9. Looked up from germline, CDR1 is MNHNY and CDR2 is SVGAGI (reference sequence). The CDR3 has 15 residues.